The entry below gives a single TCR beta chain sequence along with its context. The target antigen is unknown. The PCR contained 60 Vbeta and 13 Jbeta primers. The data were produced by immunoSEQ multiplex PCR, yet TCRdb's version contains in-frame clones alone and is incomplete. The sample lists about 150,000 clones; approximately 85% were seen once. The sample is drawn from a study of cytomegalovirus exposure and HLA in healthy donors. Germline loops: CDR1 SNHLY, CDR2 FYNNEI. The V end lost 5 bases, the J end lost 1 base, and 11 bases lay between the germline ends. The CDR3 loop spans 14 amino acids. The study, taken as a whole, reports: About 87% or about 30% of the time was how often most TCR beta V segments were productive, according to an earlier analysis. What TCR beta sequences reportedly achieved was accurate prediction of HLA-A and HLA-B alleles in most subjects.

The sequence came from a woman aged 18-29 years in good health and CMV-seronegative. Sequences were obtained from PBMCs. This chain links TRBV2 with TRBJ1-2, with D tentatively TRBD1 (6 bases). The DNA for the CDR3 is TGTGCCAGCAGTAGTCAGGGGTTTAACTATGGCTACACCTTC. Amino acids: CASSSQGFNYGYTF. Full variable domain (outside the CDR3, taken from reference TRBV2 and TRBJ1-2): EPEVTQTPSHQVTQMGQEVILRCVPISNHLYFYWYRQILGQKVEFLVSFYNNEISEKSEIFDDQFSVERPDGSNFTLKIRSTKLEDSAMYFCASSSQGFNYGYTFGSGTRLTVV.